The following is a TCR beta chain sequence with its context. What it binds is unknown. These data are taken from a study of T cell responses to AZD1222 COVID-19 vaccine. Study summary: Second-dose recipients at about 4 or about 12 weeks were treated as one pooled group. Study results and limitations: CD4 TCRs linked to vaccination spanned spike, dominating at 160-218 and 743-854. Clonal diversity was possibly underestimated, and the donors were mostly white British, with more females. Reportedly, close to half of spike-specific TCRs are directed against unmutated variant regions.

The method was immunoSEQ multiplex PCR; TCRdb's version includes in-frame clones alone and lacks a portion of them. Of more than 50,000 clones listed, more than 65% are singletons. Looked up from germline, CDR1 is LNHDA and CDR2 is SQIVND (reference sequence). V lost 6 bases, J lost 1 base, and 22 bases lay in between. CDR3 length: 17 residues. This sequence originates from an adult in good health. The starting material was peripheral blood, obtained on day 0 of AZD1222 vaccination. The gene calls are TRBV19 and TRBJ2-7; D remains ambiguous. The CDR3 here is CASSLHLADWRSYEQYF. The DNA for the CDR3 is TGTGCCAGTAGCCTCCATTTGGCAGATTGGAGATCCTACGAGCAGTACTTC. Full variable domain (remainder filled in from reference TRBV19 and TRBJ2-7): DGGITQSPKYLFRKEGQNVTLSCEQNLNHDAMYWYRQDPGQGLRLIYYSQIVNDFQKGDIAEGYSVSREKKESFPLTVTSAQKNPTAFYLCASSLHLADWRSYEQYFGPGTRLTVT.